This T cell receptor (beta chain) was recovered during a study of blood T cell repertoires in COVID-19. The overall study: Whether acute or convalescent, the COVID-19 samples came from the United States, Italy and Spain. Nucleic acid was either cDNA or gDNA, and it came from T cells, B-cell-depleted T cells, or PBMCs.

Seattle researchers signed up patients amid active infection and tracked them longitudinally. Losses at the gene ends were 5 bases for V and 4 bases for J; bases not matched to a gene: 10. This CDR3 has 17 residues. Germline V gene lookup returns CDR1 MNHEY and CDR2 SMNVEV (reference sequence). TCRdb's table, derived via immunoSEQ multiplex PCR, lists solely in-frame clones and lacks some. The table includes 150,000 to 200,000 clones, 79% detected once. The sequence came from a woman in her thirties or forties with COVID-19, enrolled during active disease. The rearrangement uses TRBV27 and TRBJ2-5; 13 bases align to TRBD2. The sequencing sample was made of peripheral blood. CDR3 nucleotides: TGTGCCAGCAGTCCCATAGGGACTAGCGGGGTATTAGAGACCCAGTACTTC. Translated, it gives CASSPIGTSGVLETQYF.